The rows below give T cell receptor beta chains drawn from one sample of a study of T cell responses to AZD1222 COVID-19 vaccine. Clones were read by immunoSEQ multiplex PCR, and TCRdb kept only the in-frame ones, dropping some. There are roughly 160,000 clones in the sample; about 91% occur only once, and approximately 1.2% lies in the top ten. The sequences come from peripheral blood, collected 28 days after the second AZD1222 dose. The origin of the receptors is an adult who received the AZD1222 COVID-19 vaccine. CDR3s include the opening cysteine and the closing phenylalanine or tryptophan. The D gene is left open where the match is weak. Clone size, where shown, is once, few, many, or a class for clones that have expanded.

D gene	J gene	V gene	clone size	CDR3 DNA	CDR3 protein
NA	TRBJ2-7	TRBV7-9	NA	TGTGCCAGCAGCGCCCAGGTTGCTACCTACGAGCAGTACTTC	CASSAQVATYEQYF
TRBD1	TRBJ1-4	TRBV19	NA	TGTGCCAGTAGTACTCCATCAGGGGGCAGGAGTGAAAAACTGTTTTTT	CASSTPSGGRSEKLFF
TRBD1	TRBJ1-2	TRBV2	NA	TGTGCCAGCAGCCCGACCGACAGGGCTAACTATGGCTACACCTTC	CASSPTDRANYGYTF
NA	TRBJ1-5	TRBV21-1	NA	TGTGCCAGCAGCTCCCGTGGGGACAGGTGGAGCAATCAGCCCCAGCATTTT	CASSSRGDRWSNQPQHF
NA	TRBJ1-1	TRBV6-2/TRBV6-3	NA	TGTGCCAGCAGTTACGAGAGGAACACTGAAGCTTTCTTT	CASSYERNTEAFF
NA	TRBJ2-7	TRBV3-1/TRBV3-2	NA	TGTGCCAGCAGCCAAGGGCCCTACGAGCAGTACTTC	CASSQGPYEQYF
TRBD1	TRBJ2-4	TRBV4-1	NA	TGCGCCAGCAGCCAAGAACATAGGGGGCAAGCCAAAAACATTCAGTACTTC	CASSQEHRGQAKNIQYF
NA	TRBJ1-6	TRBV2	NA	TGTGCCAGCAGTGATACTGGGGACGGGTCACCCCTCCACTTT	CASSDTGDGSPLHF
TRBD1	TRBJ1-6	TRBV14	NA	TGTGCCAGCAGCCAGAACAGGGGGCTCAATTCACCCCTCCACTTT	CASSQNRGLNSPLHF
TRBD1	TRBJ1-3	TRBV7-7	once	TGTGCTAGCAGACTGGACAGGGCGGGCGGAAACACCATATATTTT	CASRLDRAGGNTIYF
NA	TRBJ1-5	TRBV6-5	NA	TGTGCCAGCAGGGGGGGCCTCGGTCAGCCCCAGCATTTT	CASRGGLGQPQHF
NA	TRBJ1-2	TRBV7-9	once	TGTGCCAGCAGCTTAGAAGGCGGTCTGAACTATGGCTACACCTTC	CASSLEGGLNYGYTF
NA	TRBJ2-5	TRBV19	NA	TGTGCCAGTAGTATATCGGCCAGGGGTAGGGAGACCCAGTACTTC	CASSISARGRETQYF
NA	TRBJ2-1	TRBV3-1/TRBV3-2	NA	TGTGCCAGCAGTAGTGGGTACAATGAGCAGTTCTTC	CASSSGYNEQFF
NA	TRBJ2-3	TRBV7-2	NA	TGTGCCAGCAGCCCCGGGACTGCCGCAGATACGCAGTATTTT	CASSPGTAADTQYF
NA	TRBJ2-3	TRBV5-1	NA	TGCGCCAGCAGCTTGGAGGCTCCAGATACGCAGTATTTT	CASSLEAPDTQYF
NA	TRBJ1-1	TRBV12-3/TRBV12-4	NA	TGTGCCAGCAGTTTCACCGGGTACACTGAAGCTTTCTTT	CASSFTGYTEAFF
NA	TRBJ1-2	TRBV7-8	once	TGTGCCAGCAGCTACTCGGGGGCGGAGGGCTACACCTTC	CASSYSGAEGYTF
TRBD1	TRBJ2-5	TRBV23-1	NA	TGCGCCAGCAGCCCGGACAGGGAGGCACAAGAGACCCAGTACTTC	CASSPDREAQETQYF
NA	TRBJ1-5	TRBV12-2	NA	TGTGCAAGTCGCTTAGGCCCGGCCAGGGTCAGCAATCAGCCCCAGCATTTT	CASRLGPARVSNQPQHF
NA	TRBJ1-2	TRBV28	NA	TGTGCCAGCAGTTTTGGGGGGGCGCAGGGCTATGGCTACACCTTC	CASSFGGAQGYGYTF
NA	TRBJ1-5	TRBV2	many	TGTGCCAGCAGCGATTCGGCGGGGGGCTTCCAGCCCCAGCATTTT	CASSDSAGGFQPQHF
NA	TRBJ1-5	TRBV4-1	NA	TGCGCCAGCAGCCAAGAAGCTGGCCTTTTTTGGCCCCAGCATTTT	CASSQEAGLFWPQHF
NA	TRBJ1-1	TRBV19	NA	TGTGCCAGTTCAACAGGCACTGAAGCTTTCTTT	CASSTGTEAFF
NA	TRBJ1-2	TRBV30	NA	TGTGCCTGGGGCTGGGGGGGGGCGTTAGACTATGGCTACACCTTC	CAWGWGGALDYGYTF
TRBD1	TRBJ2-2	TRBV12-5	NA	TGTGCTAGTGGTAACCGCCCCGACAGGGTAAACACCGGGGAGCTGTTTTTT	CASGNRPDRVNTGELFF
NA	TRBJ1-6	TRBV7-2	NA	TGTGCCAGCAGCCTGGACGGGGGCGTTAATTCACCCCTCCACTTT	CASSLDGGVNSPLHF
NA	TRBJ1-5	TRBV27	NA	TGTGCCAGCAGTTTTGTGGGTAGAGGGAAGCAGCCCCAGCATTTT	CASSFVGRGKQPQHF
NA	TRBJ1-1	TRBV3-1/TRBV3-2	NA	TGTGCCAGCAGCCTTTCGTCGGGGCCTGAAGCTTTCTTT	CASSLSSGPEAFF
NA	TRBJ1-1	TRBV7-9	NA	TGTGCCAGCAGCTTAAACGGGGTAACGGAAGCTTTCTTT	CASSLNGVTEAFF
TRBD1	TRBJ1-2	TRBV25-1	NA	TGTGCCAGCAGGAAGACAGGGGAAAACTATGGCTACACCTTC	CASRKTGENYGYTF
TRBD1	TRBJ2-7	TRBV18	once	TGTGCCAGCTCATCGCGGACAGGGGGAAACGAGCAGTACTTC	CASSSRTGGNEQYF
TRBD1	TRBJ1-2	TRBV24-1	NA	TGTGCCACCAGTGACCCCGGGACAGGGGCAAGGGGCTACACCTTC	CATSDPGTGARGYTF
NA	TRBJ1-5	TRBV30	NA	TGTGCCTGGAGTCTGGGGGGGGGCGCGGGCGGCCAGCCCCAGCATTTT	CAWSLGGGAGGQPQHF
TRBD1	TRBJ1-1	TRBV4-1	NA	TGCGCCAGCAGCCAAGATGGGACAGTGAACACTGAAGCTTTCTTT	CASSQDGTVNTEAFF
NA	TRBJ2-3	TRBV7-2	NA	TGTGCCAGCAGCTTAAGCCTAGTAGGCACAGATACGCAGTATTTT	CASSLSLVGTDTQYF
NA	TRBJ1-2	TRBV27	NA	TGTGCCAGCAGTTTCCTGGCAGAACCCTCCCTAAACTATGGCTACACCTTC	CASSFLAEPSLNYGYTF
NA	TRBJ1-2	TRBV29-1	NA	TGCAGCGTTTTCCAACTTAACAGCTATGGCTACACCTTC	CSVFQLNSYGYTF
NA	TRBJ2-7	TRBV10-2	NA	TGCGCCAGCAGCGTAGCAGGGGCGAGCTCCTACGAGCAGTACTTC	CASSVAGASSYEQYF
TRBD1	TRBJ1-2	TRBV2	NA	TGTGCCAGCGTCCCCGGACAGGGGAGACGAGGCTACACCTTC	CASVPGQGRRGYTF
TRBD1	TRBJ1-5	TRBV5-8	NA	TGTGCCAGCAGCGGTGGGACAGTCTGGCAGCCCCAGCATTTT	CASSGGTVWQPQHF
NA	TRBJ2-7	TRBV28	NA	TGTGCCAGCAGGGTCGTCGGGGGCGCGATCTCCTACGAGCAGTACTTC	CASRVVGGAISYEQYF
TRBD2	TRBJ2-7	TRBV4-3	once	TGCGCCAGCAGCCAAGATAGGGGCCGGGGGGGTTCCTACGAGCAGTACTTC	CASSQDRGRGGSYEQYF
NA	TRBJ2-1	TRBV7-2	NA	TGTGCCAGCAGCTTAGGCGACAATGAGCAGTTCTTC	CASSLGDNEQFF
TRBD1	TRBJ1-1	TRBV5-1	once	TGCGCCAGCAGCGCCCCGGGACAGGGGCTCGTTGAAGCTTTCTTT	CASSAPGQGLVEAFF
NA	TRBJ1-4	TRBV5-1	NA	TGCGCCAGCAGCTTGGAAAGGGGCCACGAAAAACTGTTTTTT	CASSLERGHEKLFF
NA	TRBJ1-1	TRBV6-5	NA	TGTGCCACCCACCGGGCAGGGGTTGCTCCTGAAGCTTTCTTT	CATHRAGVAPEAFF
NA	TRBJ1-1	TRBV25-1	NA	TGTGCCAGCAGTGACCCACAGGGAGTCGACACTGAAGCTTTCTTT	CASSDPQGVDTEAFF
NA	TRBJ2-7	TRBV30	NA	TGTGCCTGGAGTCGCGGGGTAAACTACGAGCAGTACTTC	CAWSRGVNYEQYF
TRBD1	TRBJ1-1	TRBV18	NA	TGTGCCAGCTCTAAGAGGACAGGGGTGAACACTGAAGCTTTCTTT	CASSKRTGVNTEAFF
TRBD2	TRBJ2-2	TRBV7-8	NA	TGTGCCAGCAGCTTAGAGATGGGAGGGAGGGACACCGGGGAGCTGTTTTTT	CASSLEMGGRDTGELFF